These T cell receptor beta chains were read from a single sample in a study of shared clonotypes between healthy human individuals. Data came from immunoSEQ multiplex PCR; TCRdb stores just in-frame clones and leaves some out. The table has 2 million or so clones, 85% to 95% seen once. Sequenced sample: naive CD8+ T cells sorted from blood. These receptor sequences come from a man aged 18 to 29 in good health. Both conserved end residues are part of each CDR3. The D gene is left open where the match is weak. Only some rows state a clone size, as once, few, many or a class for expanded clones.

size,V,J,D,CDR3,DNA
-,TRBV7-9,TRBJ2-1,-,CASSLRGPGDNEQFF,TGTGCCAGCAGCTTAAGGGGGCCGGGGGACAATGAGCAGTTCTTC
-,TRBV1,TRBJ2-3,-,CTSSQDREREGGADTQYF,TGCACCAGCAGCCAAGATCGGGAGCGGGAGGGAGGGGCAGATACGCAGTATTTT
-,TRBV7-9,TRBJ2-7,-,CASSLKGVSYYEQYF,TGTGCCAGCAGCCTCAAAGGGGTTAGCTACTACGAGCAGTACTTC
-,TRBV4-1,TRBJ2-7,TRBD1,CASAIGDRVYEQYF,TGCGCCAGCGCTATAGGGGACAGAGTCTACGAGCAGTACTTC
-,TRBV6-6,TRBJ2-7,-,CASSSDWNEQYF,TGTGCCAGCAGTTCCGACTGGAACGAGCAGTACTTC
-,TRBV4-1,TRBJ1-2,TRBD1,CASSQTRIRGTVYTF,TGCGCCAGCAGCCAAACCCGGATCCGGGGGACAGTATACACCTTC
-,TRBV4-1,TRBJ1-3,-,CASSQDRWSSGNTIYF,TGCGCCAGCAGCCAAGACCGCTGGAGCTCTGGAAACACCATATATTTT
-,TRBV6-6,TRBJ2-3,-,CASSSPDWNADTQYF,TGTGCCAGCAGTTCCCCGGACTGGAACGCAGATACGCAGTATTTT
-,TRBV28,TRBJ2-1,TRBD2,CASRLGLDRYNEQFF,TGTGCCAGCAGACTGGGACTAGATAGGTACAATGAGCAGTTCTTC
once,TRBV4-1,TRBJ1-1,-,CASSHAGIEAFF,TGCGCCAGCAGCCATGCGGGAATTGAAGCTTTCTTT
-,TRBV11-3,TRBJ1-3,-,CASSLTAASGNTIYF,TGTGCCAGCAGCTTAACCGCGGCCTCTGGAAACACCATATATTTT
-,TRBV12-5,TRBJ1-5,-,CASGFGWPQHF,TGTGCTAGTGGTTTTGGATGGCCCCAGCATTTT
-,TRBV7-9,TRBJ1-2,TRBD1,CASSMTGTSNYGYTF,TGTGCCAGCAGCATGACAGGGACGTCTAACTATGGCTACACCTTC
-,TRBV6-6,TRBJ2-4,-,CASSMAGENIQYF,TGTGCCAGCTCTATGGCAGGGGAAAACATTCAGTACTTC
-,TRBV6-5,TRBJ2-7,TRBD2,CASSGPGLAGYEQYF,TGTGCCAGCAGCGGGCCGGGACTAGCTGGGTATGAGCAGTACTTC
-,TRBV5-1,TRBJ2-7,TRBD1,CASKGTGSFEQYF,TGCGCCAGCAAAGGGACAGGGTCCTTCGAGCAGTACTTC
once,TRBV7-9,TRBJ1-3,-,CASSSLENTIYF,TGTGCCAGCAGCTCCCTGGAAAACACCATATATTTT
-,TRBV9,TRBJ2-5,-,CASSVGERPGEETQYF,TGTGCCAGCAGCGTAGGGGAGCGCCCGGGGGAGGAGACCCAGTACTTC
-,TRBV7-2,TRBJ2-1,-,CASSHWQEPYNEQFF,TGTGCCAGCAGCCACTGGCAGGAACCCTACAATGAGCAGTTCTTC
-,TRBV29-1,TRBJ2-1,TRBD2,CSVTLAGVYNEQFF,TGCAGCGTTACACTAGCGGGAGTCTACAATGAGCAGTTCTTC